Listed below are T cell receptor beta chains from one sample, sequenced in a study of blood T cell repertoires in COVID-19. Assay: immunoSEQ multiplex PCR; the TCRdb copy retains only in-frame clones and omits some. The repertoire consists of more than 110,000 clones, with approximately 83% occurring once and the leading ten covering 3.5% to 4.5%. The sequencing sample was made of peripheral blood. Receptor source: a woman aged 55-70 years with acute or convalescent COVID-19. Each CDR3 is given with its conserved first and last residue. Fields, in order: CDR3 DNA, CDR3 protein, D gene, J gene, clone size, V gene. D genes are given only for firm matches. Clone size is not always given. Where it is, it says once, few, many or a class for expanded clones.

CDR3nt: TGTGCCAGCAGTTACGGCTCTGGGCCCCAGCATTTT
CDR3aa: CASSYGSGPQHF
d_gene: -
j_gene: TRBJ1-5
abundance: -
v_gene: TRBV6-5

CDR3nt: TGTGCCATCCTCCTTTTAGCGGGAGATAGGGCAGATACGCAGTATTTT
CDR3aa: CAILLLAGDRADTQYF
d_gene: TRBD2
j_gene: TRBJ2-3
abundance: -
v_gene: TRBV9

CDR3nt: TGTGCCATCAGTGGACAGGGGGCTAACTATGGCTACACCTTC
CDR3aa: CAISGQGANYGYTF
d_gene: TRBD1
j_gene: TRBJ1-2
abundance: -
v_gene: TRBV10-3

CDR3nt: TGTGCCAGCAGTTACAGGGATGGCTACACCTTC
CDR3aa: CASSYRDGYTF
d_gene: -
j_gene: TRBJ1-2
abundance: -
v_gene: TRBV28

CDR3nt: TGTGCCAGCAGTCCCGCCCAGGGGGCGGGGGAGCAGTACTTC
CDR3aa: CASSPAQGAGEQYF
d_gene: TRBD1
j_gene: TRBJ2-7
abundance: once
v_gene: TRBV6-5

CDR3nt: TGTGCCACACCGTTGGAGGGAGGCCTTTCTGGCTACACCTTC
CDR3aa: CATPLEGGLSGYTF
d_gene: -
j_gene: TRBJ1-2
abundance: -
v_gene: TRBV2

CDR3nt: TGTGCCAGCAGCTTAGGGAGCGGGAGGGACACAGATACGCAGTATTTT
CDR3aa: CASSLGSGRDTDTQYF
d_gene: TRBD2
j_gene: TRBJ2-3
abundance: -
v_gene: TRBV7-9

CDR3nt: TGTGCCAGCTCCCGGGACATTAGCAACGAGCAGTACTTC
CDR3aa: CASSRDISNEQYF
d_gene: -
j_gene: TRBJ2-7
abundance: once
v_gene: TRBV9

CDR3nt: TGTGCCAGCAGCTTAGACAGGACGAAAAGCTCCTACAATGAGCAGTTCTTC
CDR3aa: CASSLDRTKSSYNEQFF
d_gene: -
j_gene: TRBJ2-1
abundance: -
v_gene: TRBV7-2

CDR3nt: TGTGCCAGCAGCTTAGTGTGGACTAGCGGGAGCTACGAGCAGTACTTC
CDR3aa: CASSLVWTSGSYEQYF
d_gene: TRBD2
j_gene: TRBJ2-7
abundance: -
v_gene: TRBV7-2

CDR3nt: TGTGCCAGCAGCCAAGATCGGGCAGGGTACGAGCAGTACTTC
CDR3aa: CASSQDRAGYEQYF
d_gene: -
j_gene: TRBJ2-7
abundance: once
v_gene: TRBV3-1/TRBV3-2

CDR3nt: TGTGCCAGCAGCTTAGGGCTACAGGATAACACTGAAGCTTTCTTT
CDR3aa: CASSLGLQDNTEAFF
d_gene: -
j_gene: TRBJ1-1
abundance: -
v_gene: TRBV11-1

CDR3nt: TGTGCCTGGAGTCCCTTACAGGGGGGTCCTGAGGGGCTACGGACCCAGTACTTC
CDR3aa: CAWSPLQGGPEGLRTQYF
d_gene: TRBD1
j_gene: TRBJ2-5
abundance: -
v_gene: TRBV30

CDR3nt: TGTGCCAGCAGCCCCCGACTAGCGGGAGTTCATGAGCAGTTCTTC
CDR3aa: CASSPRLAGVHEQFF
d_gene: TRBD2
j_gene: TRBJ2-1
abundance: -
v_gene: TRBV11-2

CDR3nt: TGTGCCAGCAGTTACTCGGGACAGGGGGGAGCTTTCTTT
CDR3aa: CASSYSGQGGAFF
d_gene: TRBD1
j_gene: TRBJ1-1
abundance: -
v_gene: TRBV6-5

CDR3nt: TGTGCCAGCAGCCCTCGACAGGGGGGCGATGCTTTCTTT
CDR3aa: CASSPRQGGDAFF
d_gene: TRBD1
j_gene: TRBJ1-1
abundance: few
v_gene: TRBV12-3/TRBV12-4

CDR3nt: TGTGCCAGCACCTCCAGGCCCCTCGGAGGGAACACTGAAGCTTTCTTT
CDR3aa: CASTSRPLGGNTEAFF
d_gene: -
j_gene: TRBJ1-1
abundance: -
v_gene: TRBV11-1

CDR3nt: TGTGCCATGTGCCAGGGTACGGAGTCACCCCTCCACTTT
CDR3aa: CAMCQGTESPLHF
d_gene: -
j_gene: TRBJ1-6
abundance: -
v_gene: TRBV6-6

CDR3nt: TGTGCCAGCAGCGTAGGTCTAGGACAGAGGTTTACTGGGGCCAACGTCCTGACTTTC
CDR3aa: CASSVGLGQRFTGANVLTF
d_gene: -
j_gene: TRBJ2-6
abundance: -
v_gene: TRBV9

CDR3nt: TGTGCCAGCAGTTCTCAATCCAGGGTGGGTGAGCAGTTCTTC
CDR3aa: CASSSQSRVGEQFF
d_gene: -
j_gene: TRBJ2-1
abundance: -
v_gene: TRBV28

CDR3nt: TGCGCCAGCAGCTTTGGGGGAGGGACTAAAGAGACCCAGTACTTC
CDR3aa: CASSFGGGTKETQYF
d_gene: TRBD2
j_gene: TRBJ2-5
abundance: -
v_gene: TRBV5-1

CDR3nt: TGTGCCAGCAGTGAATGGGTGACAGGGGACTTGGAGACCCAGTACTTC
CDR3aa: CASSEWVTGDLETQYF
d_gene: TRBD1
j_gene: TRBJ2-5
abundance: -
v_gene: TRBV2

CDR3nt: TGTGCCAGCAGTTCCCCAAACAGGGTTAGAGGTGAAGCTTTCTTT
CDR3aa: CASSSPNRVRGEAFF
d_gene: -
j_gene: TRBJ1-1
abundance: -
v_gene: TRBV6-5

CDR3nt: TGTGCCAGTAGTAAACAGAGTTCCACCCTCCACTTT
CDR3aa: CASSKQSSTLHF
d_gene: -
j_gene: TRBJ1-6
abundance: -
v_gene: TRBV19